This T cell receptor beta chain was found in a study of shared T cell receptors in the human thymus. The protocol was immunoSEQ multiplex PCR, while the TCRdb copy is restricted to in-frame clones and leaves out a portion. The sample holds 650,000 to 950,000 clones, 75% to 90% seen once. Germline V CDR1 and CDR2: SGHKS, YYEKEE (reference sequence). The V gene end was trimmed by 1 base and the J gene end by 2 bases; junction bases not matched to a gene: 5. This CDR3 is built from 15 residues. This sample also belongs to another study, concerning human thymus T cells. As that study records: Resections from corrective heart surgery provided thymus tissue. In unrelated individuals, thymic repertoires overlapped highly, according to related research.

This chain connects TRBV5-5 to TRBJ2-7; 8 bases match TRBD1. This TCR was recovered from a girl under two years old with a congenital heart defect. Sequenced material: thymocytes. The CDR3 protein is CASSLIDRGTYEQYF. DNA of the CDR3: TGTGCCAGCAGCTTGATTGACAGGGGAACCTACGAGCAGTACTTC.